This TCR beta chain was captured in a study of cytomegalovirus exposure and HLA in healthy donors. This clone was seen a few times. The primer mix had 60 Vbeta and 13 Jbeta primers. Clones were sequenced by immunoSEQ multiplex PCR, and TCRdb holds only the in-frame ones, with some missing. The sample records 200,000 to 250,000 clones, 82% being singletons. This CDR3 is 16 amino acids long. V lost 4 bases to trimming and J lost 0 bases, with 16 bases between them. In germline, CDR1 is SGHTS, CDR2 YDEGEE. Sequenced material: PBMCs. The gene calls are TRBV5-8 and TRBJ1-1; possible D gene TRBD1, 6 bases. The source is a woman aged 40 to 50 in good health and CMV-seropositive. DNA of the CDR3: TGTGCCAGCAGCCCACGCGGGGGGCGCCTGAACACTGAAGCTTTCTTT. Protein sequence: CASSPRGGRLNTEAFF.